This entry is about one T cell receptor beta chain. This clone's antigen is unknown. One base away there is no much larger clone; base qualities are not given. V is trimmed back by 3 bases and J by 2 bases, and the junction contains 7 bases that no gene match accounts for. Based on the germline V gene (reference sequence), the CDR1 and CDR2 sequences are LNHDA and SQIVND. The cysteine opens and the phenylalanine closes a CDR3 of 16 amino acids. The retained sequence is limited to the CDR3, 48 bases, with the frame set at the first base. Receptors were amplified or captured by the immunoSEQ multiplex PCR assay. A mixture of 60 forward primers for TCR Vbeta segments and 13 reverse primers for TCR Jbeta segments was used in the multiplex PCR. The CDR3 region of rearranged TCR beta genes was amplified from genomic DNA with a multiplex PCR assay. On the Illumina HiSeq System, the amplified TCR beta libraries were sequenced as 87-base-pair reads. Under the source paper's analysis protocol: A later analysis counted about 80 million unique TCR beta chains across the roughly 700 repertoires, and some 12 million of these chains were shared by at least two donors. A nearest-neighbor algorithm error-corrected the raw reads and collapsed the reads into unique sequences, merging closely related sequences to remove PCR and sequencing errors. To assign V, D and J gene segments, CDR3 sequences were aligned to IMGT reference sequences. Each retained sequence needed at least a six-nucleotide match to both a V gene segment and a J gene segment. Rearrangements were called productive when the CDR3 lacked stop codons and stayed in frame with V and J; all others were non-productive. Following IMGT convention, CDR3 was defined as the stretch from the second conserved V-encoded cysteine up to the conserved J-encoded phenylalanine. Sequences without an unambiguous match to a single V gene segment were excluded from the earlier analysis of about 600 of the donors. In an earlier analysis of 500 to 750 of the donors, V segments were called functional above 56.7% productive rearrangements and were called segregating when the between-donor standard deviation exceeded 5%. A statistical classification framework was developed to diagnose cytomegalovirus status using the catalog of TCR beta chain sequences. A later analysis assigned V and J genes by comparing TCR nucleotide sequences with IMGT/GENE-DB human TR gene sequences. The TCRdist pipeline was used in a later analysis to assign CDR3 sequences and most-parsimonious VDJ recombination scenarios. In a later analysis, each TCR beta chain was defined by its CDR3 amino acid sequence together with its V-gene family, and reads without a unique V-gene family were excluded. A later analysis removed 550 to 700 highly shared, low-generation-probability nucleotide sequences to deal with suspected cross-contamination and a sequencing artifact. For each public chain, a later analysis derived a clonal expansion index from normalized ranks of inferred template counts within each repertoire. A later analysis computed generation probabilities with a VDJ recombination model fitted to out-of-frame rearrangements, and checked the results against IGoR. In a later analysis, TCR-TCR, TCR-HLA and TCR-CMV co-occurrence was scored with hypergeometric tests, and a repertoire-size bias correction was applied to TCR pairs. A later analysis estimated false discovery rates by permuting HLA or CMV assignments 20 times. In a later analysis, co-occurring TCRs were grouped using DBSCAN, and TCRdist sequence similarity was added for clustering within HLA-allele-positive subsets. For co-occurrence clustering, repertoires with fewer than 30,000 or more than 120,000 public chains were excluded, along with four to six repertoires with anomalous nucleotide sharing. The immuneACCESS repertoire file appears here via TCRdb, limited to in-frame rearrangements. These files lack a portion of the clones; in checked studies, under half of the deficit traces to unresolved V genes, and the cause of the others is not known. The V and J calls and the clone size are those of that table, but D and trimming were determined from the DNA. Within this sample are 110,000 to 150,000 clones, with 75% to 90% of them counted one time only. The ten largest clonotypes hold around 4.1% of the sample.

The source of the sample is a study of cytomegalovirus exposure and HLA in healthy donors (dated by TCRdb to 2016 to 2017). Looking at the study overall: According to an earlier analysis of 550 to 700 of the donors, some 180 million T cells yielded 95 million to 140 million unique TCR beta sequences and about 280 Gb of sequence data. About 280 gigabases of sequencing data and 70 million to 100 million unique TCR sequences made up an early release that covered approximately 700 HLA-typed donors. Of the 300 to 400 genotyped donors, roughly 85% fell in the genetic ancestry cluster associated with self-reported Caucasian donors. The aim of the study was to test whether cataloging public T cell receptors could identify signatures of past pathogen exposure. The T cell repertoires of 666 subjects were profiled by immunosequencing and related to cytomegalovirus serostatus. A separate validation cohort of about 110 different subjects was used in addition to the approximately 700-subject first cohort. To predict cytomegalovirus infection status, the study brought together high-throughput TCR immunosequencing, statistical association of individual TCRs with disease status, and machine learning. A later analysis re-examined previously published TCR beta repertoires from 610 or so donors and added high-resolution HLA genotyping to investigate patterns of TCR occurrence. The later analysis used no new phenotypic data to find candidate immune exposures, relying instead on TCR beta sequences and their occurrence across donors. An earlier analysis of around 580 of the donors used high-throughput TCR beta sequencing to judge whether each TCR beta V gene segment behaved as functional or pseudogenic. Donor age, sex, ethnicity and CMV serostatus were compiled alongside the repertoire data. A later genetic analysis used genome-wide SNP genotypes for about 65% of the roughly 670 donors, treating that subset as a discovery cohort. All discovery cohort repertoires had been generated on a single sequencing platform. Both class I and class II loci were covered by HLA typing, at four-digit resolution. Typing coverage varied by locus: about 620-630 donors for A, B, C, DRB1 and DQB1; roughly 560 for DQA1; 600 to 610 for DPA1; some 470 for DPB1. Roughly five DR-DQ haplotypes were treated as single units for association and clustering because of strong linkage in the cohort. Among 350 to 400 genotyped donors of the cohort, an average of about 240,000 unique TCR beta nucleotide sequences were sequenced per donor, 15% to 20% of them non-productive.

Overall study results and their limits: A group of highly shared sequence variants was considered likely to be a technical artifact of the sequencing pipeline. A further reported finding was that TCR beta sequences accurately predicted the HLA-A and HLA-B alleles for most subjects in the first cohort. In vitro tests confirmed that three of the cytomegalovirus-associated TCR beta chains recognize cytomegalovirus antigens. The classifier was reported to diagnose cytomegalovirus status with high specificity and sensitivity in both the original and validation cohorts. A later analysis found that most CMV-associated TCR beta chains appeared HLA-restricted, with HLA associations seemingly driven largely by CMV exposure. In this cohort, only TCR beta chains were sequenced, and detectable features were limited by the absence of alpha or paired-chain data. A total of 164 TCR beta chains were listed by the study as associated with cytomegalovirus. Some IMGT-functional V segments, including TRBV6-2 and TRBV6-3, could not be told apart with the 87-base-pair reads, so those segments were excluded. A later analysis found that HLA-associated TCR beta chains were more clonally expanded and had lower generation probabilities than equally common non-associated chains. When HLA alleles, especially DR and DQ, strongly co-occurred, attributing TCR associations to individual alleles was difficult. Presence/absence analyses assumed roughly uniform sequencing depth across donors, an assumption that may not hold. According to a later analysis, TCR association rates differed among HLA loci, with DRB1 alleles showing the most associated TCRs and HLA-C alleles showing the fewest. A later genetic analysis reported fewer N-insertions in productive TCRs among donors in an Asian-associated ancestry cluster than the 666-donor mean. CMV serostatus was the only immune exposure information available for the cohort. In a later genetic analysis, a missense DCLRE1C variant was associated with V-gene and J-gene trimming of TCR beta chains, and the association was replicated in an independent cohort. Several of the top co-occurrence clusters appeared to be linked to parvovirus B19, influenza, CMV and Epstein-Barr virus, according to a later analysis. According to the authors, the approach could potentially be generalized to other disease states and immunological phenotypes. Correlated functional status among segregating V segments might reflect linkage disequilibrium, but an unknown experimental factor could not be ruled out. Because HLA typing was missing for some donors at each locus, association tests included only the typed subset. An earlier analysis of approximately 590 of the donors showed that most TCR beta V segments appeared in productive rearrangements either about 87% or about 30% of the time, which broadly matched IMGT annotations. While some public TCRs were present in many individuals, most TCR sequences turned up only very rarely across donors. Specific HLA alleles were associated with 16,951 TCR beta sequences at a false discovery rate of 0.05 in a later analysis. Because counts were too low, around 17 rarely observed V segments, including chromosome 9 orphons, were left out of the earlier analysis of over 550 of the donors.

The cohort comprised 550 to 700 healthy bone marrow donors. Cohort members were all nominally healthy when sampled, although unrecorded immune exposures were likely present. The donor tested CMV seronegative and was one of the 352 seronegative cohort members. Every donor gave a peripheral blood sample, and the peripheral blood mononuclear cells from that sample were used for TCR beta sequencing. The Qiagen DNeasy Blood Extraction Kit was used to extract genomic DNA from the blood cell samples. Sequencing used PBMCs. This TCR was recovered from a man in his forties or fifties in good health and CMV-seronegative. The chain was built from TRBV19 and TRBJ1-5; TRBD1 aligns with 7 central bases. In nucleotides, the sequence is TGTGCCAGTAGTATCGTACAGGGGACGGGCAATCAGCCCCAGCATTTT. Its protein is CASSIVQGTGNQPQHF. Full variable domain (CDR3 extended with the reference TRBV19 and TRBJ1-5 proteins): DGGITQSPKYLFRKEGQNVTLSCEQNLNHDAMYWYRQDPGQGLRLIYYSQIVNDFQKGDIAEGYSVSREKKESFPLTVTSAQKNPTAFYLCASSIVQGTGNQPQHFGDGTRLSIL.